This T cell receptor beta chain originates from a study of immune heterogeneity within non-small cell lung tumors. Findings and limits, study-wide: Site-unique high-frequency clones occurred alongside identical dominant CDR3 beta clonotypes that recurred across tumor sites within a patient. Each patient largely had their own distinct set of high-frequency T-cell receptor beta clonotypes. Local tumor mutational burden correlated moderately but significantly with local T-cell clonality (R about 0.34).

Bulk tumor genomic DNA, around 600 ng per sample, was the template. While surgery was under way, several biopsies spaced far apart were taken per primary tumor. Curative surgery was undertaken by patients, who had untreated, newly diagnosed non-small cell lung cancer. Each donor was a newly diagnosed non-small cell lung cancer patient undergoing surgery with curative intent. The V gene's germline CDR1 is KGHDR and CDR2 SFDVKD. The CDR3 extends over 14 amino acids. J lost 3 bases, V lost 10 bases, and 6 bases had no gene match. CDR3 of TCR beta was amplified by multiplex PCR that used 32 V and 13 J primers. MiXCR, run by TCRdb on the multiplex PCR reads, gives a single entry per CDR3 protein. The sample shows roughly 10,000 distinct CDR3 sequences, approximately 20% of them seen only once. About this clonotype itself: Its target is not known.

Material: lung tumor tissue. The gene calls are TRBV24-1 and TRBJ2-3, with TRBD1 identical over 10 bases. The source of this sequence is a man in his 60s with non-small cell lung cancer. The CDR3 here is CATGDRGRTDTQYF. CDR3 coding DNA: TGTGCCACGGGAGACAGGGGGCGGACAGATACGCAGTATTTT.